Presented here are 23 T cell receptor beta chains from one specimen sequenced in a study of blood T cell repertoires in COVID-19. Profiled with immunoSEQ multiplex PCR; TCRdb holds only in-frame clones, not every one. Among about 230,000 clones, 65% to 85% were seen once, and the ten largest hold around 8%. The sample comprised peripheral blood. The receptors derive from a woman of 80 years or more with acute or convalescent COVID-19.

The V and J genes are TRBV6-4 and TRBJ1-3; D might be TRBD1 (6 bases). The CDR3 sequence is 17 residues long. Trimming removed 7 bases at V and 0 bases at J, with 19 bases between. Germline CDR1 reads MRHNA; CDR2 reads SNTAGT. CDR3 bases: TGTGCCAGCACTGGACAGCGAAAAGGTTACTCTGGAAACACCATATATTTT. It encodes CASTGQRKGYSGNTIYF.

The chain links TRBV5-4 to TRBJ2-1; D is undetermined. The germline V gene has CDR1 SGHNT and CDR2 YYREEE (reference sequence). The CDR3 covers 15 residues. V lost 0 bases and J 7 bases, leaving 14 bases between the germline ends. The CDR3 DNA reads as TGTGCCAGCAGCTTGGCTCCTAGTAAGTCTAATGAGCAGTTCTTC. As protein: CASSLAPSKSNEQFF.

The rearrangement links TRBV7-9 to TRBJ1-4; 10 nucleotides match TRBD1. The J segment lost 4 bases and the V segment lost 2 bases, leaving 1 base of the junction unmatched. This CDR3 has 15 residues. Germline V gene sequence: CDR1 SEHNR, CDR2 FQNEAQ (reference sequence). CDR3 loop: CASSLRTGGNEKLFF. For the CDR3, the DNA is TGTGCCAGCAGCTTAAGGACAGGGGGTAATGAAAAACTGTTTTTT.

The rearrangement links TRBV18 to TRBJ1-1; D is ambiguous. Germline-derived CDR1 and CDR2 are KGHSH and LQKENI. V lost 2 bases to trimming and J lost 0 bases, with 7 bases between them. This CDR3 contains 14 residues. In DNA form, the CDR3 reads TGTGCCAGCTCACCAGGTTCTATGAACACTGAAGCTTTCTTT. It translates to CASSPGSMNTEAFF. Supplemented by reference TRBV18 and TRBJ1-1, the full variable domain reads NAGVMQNPRHLVRRRGQEARLRCSPMKGHSHVYWYRQLPEEGLKFMVYLQKENIIDESGMPKERFSAEFPKEGPSILRIQQVVRGDSAAYFCASSPGSMNTEAFFGQGTRLTVV.

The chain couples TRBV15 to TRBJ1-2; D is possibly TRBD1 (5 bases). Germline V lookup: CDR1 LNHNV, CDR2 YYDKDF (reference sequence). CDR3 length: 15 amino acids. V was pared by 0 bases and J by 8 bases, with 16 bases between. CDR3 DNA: TGTGCCACCAGCAGAGATGTGGAGGGGTACCGGGGCTACACCTTC. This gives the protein CATSRDVEGYRGYTF.

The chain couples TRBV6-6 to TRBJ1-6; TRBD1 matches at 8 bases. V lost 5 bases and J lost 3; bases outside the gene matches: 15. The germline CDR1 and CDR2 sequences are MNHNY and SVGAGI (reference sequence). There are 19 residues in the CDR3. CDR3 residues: CASSQSPGTGANYNSPLHF. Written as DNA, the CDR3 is TGTGCCAGCAGTCAAAGTCCCGGGACAGGTGCCAACTATAATTCACCCCTCCACTTT.

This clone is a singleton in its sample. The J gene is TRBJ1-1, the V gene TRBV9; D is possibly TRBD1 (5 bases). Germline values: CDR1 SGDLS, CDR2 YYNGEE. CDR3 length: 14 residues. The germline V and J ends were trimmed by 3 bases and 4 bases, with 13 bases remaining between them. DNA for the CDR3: TGTGCCAGCAGCGCCCAGGGTAGTGGCACTGAAGCTTTCTTT. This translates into CASSAQGSGTEAFF.

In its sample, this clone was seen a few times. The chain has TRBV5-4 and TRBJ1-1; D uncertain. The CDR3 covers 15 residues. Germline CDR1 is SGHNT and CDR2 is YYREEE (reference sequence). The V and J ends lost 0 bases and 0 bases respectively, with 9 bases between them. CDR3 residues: CASSLGHSMNTEAFF. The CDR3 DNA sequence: TGTGCCAGCAGCTTGGGACACAGCATGAACACTGAAGCTTTCTTT. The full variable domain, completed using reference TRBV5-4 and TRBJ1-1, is ETGVTQSPTHLIKTRGQQVTLRCSSQSGHNTVSWYQQALGQGPQFIFQYYREEENGRGNFPPRFSGLQFPNYSSELNVNALELDDSALYLCASSLGHSMNTEAFFGQGTRLTVV.

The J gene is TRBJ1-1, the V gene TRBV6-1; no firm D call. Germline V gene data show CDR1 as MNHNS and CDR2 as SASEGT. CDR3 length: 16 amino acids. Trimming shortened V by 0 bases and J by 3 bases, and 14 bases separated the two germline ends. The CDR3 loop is CASSEAQASRYTEAFF. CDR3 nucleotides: TGTGCCAGCAGTGAAGCGCAGGCTTCAAGATACACTGAAGCTTTCTTT.

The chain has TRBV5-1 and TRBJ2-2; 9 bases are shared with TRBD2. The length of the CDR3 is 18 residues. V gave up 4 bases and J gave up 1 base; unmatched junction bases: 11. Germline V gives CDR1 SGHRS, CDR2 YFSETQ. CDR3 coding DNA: TGCGCCAGCAGCAGGGATCCGCGACTAGCGGAGAACACCGGGGAGCTGTTTTTT. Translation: CASSRDPRLAENTGELFF.

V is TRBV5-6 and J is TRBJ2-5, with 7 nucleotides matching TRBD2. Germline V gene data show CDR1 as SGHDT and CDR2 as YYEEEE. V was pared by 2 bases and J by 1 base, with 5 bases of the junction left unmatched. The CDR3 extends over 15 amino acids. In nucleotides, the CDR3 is TGTGCCAGCAGCTTAACGGGAGGTATCCAAGAGACCCAGTACTTC. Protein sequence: CASSLTGGIQETQYF.

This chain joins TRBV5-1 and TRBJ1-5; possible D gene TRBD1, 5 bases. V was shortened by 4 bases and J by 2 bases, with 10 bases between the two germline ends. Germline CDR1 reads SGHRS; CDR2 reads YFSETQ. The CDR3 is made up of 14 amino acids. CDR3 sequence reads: CASSIGGGNQPQHF. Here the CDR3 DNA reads TGCGCCAGCAGCATTGGGGGGGGCAATCAGCCCCAGCATTTT.

CDR3 sequence reads: CASSLDRFNYGYTF. CDR3 nucleotide sequence: TGTGCCAGCAGCCTGGACAGGTTTAACTATGGCTACACCTTC. V and J are TRBV5-5 and TRBJ1-2; 7 bases align to TRBD1. This CDR3 spans 14 amino acids. Germline V gene lookup returns CDR1 SGHKS and CDR2 YYEKEE (reference sequence). V lost 4 bases, J lost 1 base, and 4 bases stayed unmatched.

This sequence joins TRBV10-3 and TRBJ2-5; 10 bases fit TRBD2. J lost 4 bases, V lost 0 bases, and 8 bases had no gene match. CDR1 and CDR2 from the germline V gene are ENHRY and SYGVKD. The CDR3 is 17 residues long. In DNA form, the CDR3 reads TGTGCCATCAGTGAGTCGATCAGCGGGAGGGGGTCAGAGACCCAGTACTTC. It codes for CAISESISGRGSETQYF.

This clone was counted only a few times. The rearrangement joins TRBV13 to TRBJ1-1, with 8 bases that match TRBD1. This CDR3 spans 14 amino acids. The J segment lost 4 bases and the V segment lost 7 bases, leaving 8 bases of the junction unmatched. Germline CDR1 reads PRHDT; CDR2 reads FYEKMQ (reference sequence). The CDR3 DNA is TGTGCCAGCACCAATAACAGGGGGACCACTGAAGCTTTCTTT. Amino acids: CASTNNRGTTEAFF.

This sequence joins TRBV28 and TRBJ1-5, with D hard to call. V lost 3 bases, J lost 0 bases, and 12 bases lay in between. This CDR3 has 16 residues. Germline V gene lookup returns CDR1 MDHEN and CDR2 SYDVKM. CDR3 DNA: TGTGCCAGCAGTTTTTTAACACTAGATAGCAATCAGCCCCAGCATTTT. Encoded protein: CASSFLTLDSNQPQHF.

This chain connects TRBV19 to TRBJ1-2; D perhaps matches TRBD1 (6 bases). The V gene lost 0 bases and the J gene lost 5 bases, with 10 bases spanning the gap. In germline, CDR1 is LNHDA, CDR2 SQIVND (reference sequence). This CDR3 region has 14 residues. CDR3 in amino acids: CASSIDPRGYGYTF. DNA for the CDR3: TGTGCCAGTAGTATAGATCCCAGGGGATATGGCTACACCTTC.

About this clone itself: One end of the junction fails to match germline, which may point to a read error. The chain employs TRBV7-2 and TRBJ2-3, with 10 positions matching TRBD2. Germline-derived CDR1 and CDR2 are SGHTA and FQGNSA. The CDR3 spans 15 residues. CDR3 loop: CASSLAGANTDTQYF. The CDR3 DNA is TGTGCCAGCAGCCTAGCGGGGGCCAACACAGATACGCAGTATTTT. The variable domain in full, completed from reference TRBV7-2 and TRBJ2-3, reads GAGVSQSPSNKVTEKGKDVELRCDPISGHTALYWYRQSLGQGLEFLIYFQGNSAPDKSGLPSDRFSAERTGGSVSTLTIQRTQQEDSAVYLCASSLAGANTDTQYFGPGTRLTVL.

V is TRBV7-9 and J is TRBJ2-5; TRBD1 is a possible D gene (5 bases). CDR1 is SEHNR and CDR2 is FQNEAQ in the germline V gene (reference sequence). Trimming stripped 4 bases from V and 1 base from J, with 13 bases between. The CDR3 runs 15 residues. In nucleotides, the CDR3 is TGTGCCAGCAGCTCCCGAGGACAACTCCAAGAGACCCAGTACTTC. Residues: CASSSRGQLQETQYF.

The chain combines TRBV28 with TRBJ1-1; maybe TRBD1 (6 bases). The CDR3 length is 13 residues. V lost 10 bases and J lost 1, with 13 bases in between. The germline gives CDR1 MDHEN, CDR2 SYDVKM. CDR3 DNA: TGTGCCACCCTGGACAGTTCGAACACTGAAGCTTTCTTT. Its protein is CATLDSSNTEAFF.

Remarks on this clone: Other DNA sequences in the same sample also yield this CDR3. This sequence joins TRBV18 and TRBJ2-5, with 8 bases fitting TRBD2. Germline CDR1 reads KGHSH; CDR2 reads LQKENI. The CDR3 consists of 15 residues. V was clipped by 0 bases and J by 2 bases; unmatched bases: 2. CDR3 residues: CASSPPSSGQETQYF. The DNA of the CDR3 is TGTGCCAGCTCACCACCGTCTAGCGGGCAAGAGACCCAGTACTTC.

CDR3 bases: TGTGCCAGCAGCCAAACACTAGCGGGAGGCACAGATACGCAGTATTTT. Translating it yields CASSQTLAGGTDTQYF. The V call is TRBV4-2, the J call TRBJ2-3; 11 nucleotides agree with TRBD2. Trimming removed 2 bases from V and 1 base from J; junction bases left unmatched: 2. The CDR3 is made up of 16 amino acids. Germline V gene lookup returns CDR1 LGHNA and CDR2 YNFKEQ.

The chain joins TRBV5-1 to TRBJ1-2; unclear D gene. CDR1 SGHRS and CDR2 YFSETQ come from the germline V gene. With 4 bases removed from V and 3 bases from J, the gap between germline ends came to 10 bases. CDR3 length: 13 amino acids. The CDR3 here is CASSPTRDYGYTF. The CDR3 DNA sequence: TGCGCCAGCAGCCCTACACGGGACTATGGCTACACCTTC. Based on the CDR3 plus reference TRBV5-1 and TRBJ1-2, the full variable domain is KAGVTQTPRYLIKTRGQQVTLSCSPISGHRSVSWYQQTPGQGLQFLFEYFSETQRNKGNFPGRFSGRQFSNSRSEMNVSTLELGDSALYLCASSPTRDYGYTFGSGTRLTVV.